This T cell receptor (beta chain) was sequenced in a study of early T cells in non-severe SARS-CoV-2 infection. Study-level background: Unsorted whole-blood RNA was sequenced in bulk, leaving chains unpaired. Points from the study as a whole: Missing private and CD4 specificities, VDJdb matching favored anti-spike CD8 responses.

The TCR library protocol was used to attach unique molecular identifiers. These identifiers were attached to individual cDNA molecules. Each CDR3 protein gets one entry after TCRdb re-called the 5' RACE reads with MiXCR. The table lists tens of thousands of distinct CDR3 sequences, around 10% of them singletons. Concerning this clonotype itself: Its matching antigen is unknown.

The sequenced sample consisted of whole blood. The clonotype was recovered from an adult who was a healthcare worker with PCR-confirmed SARS-CoV-2 infection or an uninfected control (not recorded which).

In DNA, the CDR3 is TGTGCCAGCAGCCCCCGACGGGGAGATACGCAGTATTTT. This gives the protein CASSPRRGDTQYF. The chain carries TRBV3-1 and TRBJ2-3; D might be TRBD2 (5 bases). The CDR3 sequence is 13 residues long. The V gene's germline CDR1 is LGHDT and CDR2 YNNKEL (reference sequence). The V end was cut by 4 bases, the J end by 5 bases, with 10 bases between.